The subject of this entry is one T cell receptor beta chain. TCRdb itself ran the RT-PCR reads through MiXCR, one entry per CDR3 protein. The table records about a million distinct CDR3 sequences, roughly 18% of them present only once. There are 15 residues in the CDR3. J lost 0 bases, V lost 5 bases, and 3 bases had no gene match. Germline values: CDR1 MNHNS, CDR2 SASEGT. The sample is drawn from a study of patients and donors after allogeneic stem cell transplantation. The rearrangement joins TRBV6-1 to TRBJ2-3; 9 positions agree with TRBD2. Sequences were obtained from blood, either unsorted or a sorted T cell fraction (not recorded which). This receptor was obtained from a human donor who was either an allogeneic HSCT recipient or a stem cell or donor lymphocyte infusion donor (not recorded which). It is not recorded whose cells these are; they may come from a transplant donor. The CDR3 here is CASSQLAGSTDTQYF. In nucleotides, the CDR3 is TGTGCCAGCAGTCAACTAGCGGGTAGCACAGATACGCAGTATTTT.